What follows are 30 T cell receptor beta chains derived from one specimen sequenced in a study of OX40 agonist ivuxolimab in advanced cancers. Clones were read by immunoSEQ multiplex PCR, and TCRdb kept only the in-frame ones, dropping some. The sample includes tens of thousands of clones, approximately 89% of them seen just once. Source: CD4+ or CD8+ T cells sorted from blood, taken in a trial of the OX40 agonist ivuxolimab. Receptor source: an adult with an advanced solid tumor such as melanoma, head and neck, liver or kidney cancer.

The chain recombines TRBV7-3 with TRBJ2-7; D perhaps matches TRBD2 (6 bases). The CDR3 is made up of 18 amino acids. Germline CDR1 reads SGHTA; CDR2 reads FQGTGA. V was cut by 1 base and J by 0 bases, with 19 bases left in between. CDR3: CASSLILAGLRSSYEQYV. CDR3 bases: TGTGCCAGCAGCTTAATATTGGCAGGACTACGAAGCTCCTACGAGCAGTACGTC.

This rearrangement joins TRBV7-3 to TRBJ2-5; tentative D call: TRBD1 (6 bases). Germline CDR1 and CDR2: SGHTA and FQGTGA. There are 13 residues in the CDR3. The V end was cut by 5 bases, the J end by 2 bases, with 9 bases between. For the CDR3, the DNA is TGTGCCAGCAGCCAGGGGCCGCAAGAGACCCAGTACTTC. The encoded protein is CASSQGPQETQYF.

V gene TRBV7-3 combines with J gene TRBJ2-3; the match to TRBD2 covers 12 bases. Germline V lookup: CDR1 SGHTA, CDR2 FQGTGA. The CDR3 loop spans 16 amino acids. Losses at the gene ends were 4 bases for V and 2 bases for J; bases not matched to a gene: 4. The CDR3 is CASSSRTSGNTDTQYF. The DNA of the CDR3 is TGTGCCAGCAGCTCCCGGACTAGCGGGAACACAGATACGCAGTATTTT.

The chain has TRBV7-6 and TRBJ2-5; no reliable D call. Deletions cut 0 bases from V and 1 base from J, with 9 bases between. CDR1 and CDR2 from the germline V gene are SGHVS and FNYEAQ. This CDR3 contains 15 residues. The CDR3 DNA reads as TGTGCCAGCAGCTTAGCGCAAGCCCCCCAAGAGACCCAGTACTTC. It is translated as CASSLAQAPQETQYF.

The chain links TRBV16 to TRBJ2-5; D is unresolved. There are 12 residues in the CDR3. Germline V CDR1 and CDR2: KGHSY, FQNENV. V dropped 0 bases and J dropped 5 bases, with 4 bases sitting between them. The CDR3 spells CASSQSGETQYF. CDR3 DNA: TGTGCCAGCAGCCAATCGGGTGAGACCCAGTACTTC.

The chain combines TRBV11-2 with TRBJ2-5; the D gene is possibly TRBD1 (6 bases). The CDR3 has 14 residues. Per germline, CDR1 SGHAT and CDR2 FQNNGV. Trimming left V 5 bases short and J 5 bases short, with 15 bases between. DNA of the CDR3: TGTGCCAGCAGCCTTTCCCCGGACAGCGAGACCCAGTACTTC. Translated: CASSLSPDSETQYF.

This chain uses TRBV9 with TRBJ2-1; D ambiguous. V was clipped by 0 bases and J by 0 bases, with 10 bases between them. Per germline, CDR1 SGDLS and CDR2 YYNGEE. The CDR3 consists of 16 residues. CDR3 coding DNA: TGTGCCAGCAGCGTAGAAGTGGGCGTCTCCTACAATGAGCAGTTCTTC. As protein: CASSVEVGVSYNEQFF.

The chain recombines TRBV19 with TRBJ1-3; no definite D call. This CDR3 has 14 amino acids. Germline CDR1 is LNHDA and CDR2 is SQIVND (reference sequence). Deletions cut 8 bases from V and 0 bases from J, with 11 bases between. The chain's CDR3 is CASLAGSSGNTIYF. The DNA of the CDR3 is TGTGCCAGTCTAGCGGGCTCCTCTGGAAACACCATATATTTT.

The chain couples TRBV5-1 to TRBJ2-1, with D possibly being TRBD1 (5 bases). Germline V gene data show CDR1 as SGHRS and CDR2 as YFSETQ. V was shortened by 3 bases and J by 0 bases, with 10 bases between the two germline ends. The CDR3 covers 15 residues. This CDR3 is CASSYVGDSYNEQFF. The CDR3 bases are TGCGCCAGCAGCTACGTAGGGGACTCCTACAATGAGCAGTTCTTC.

The chain joins TRBV28 to TRBJ1-2; 8 positions agree with TRBD1. The V segment lost 5 bases and the J segment 4 bases; nucleotides outside the gene matches: 6. CDR1 and CDR2 (germline): MDHEN, SYDVKM. This CDR3 contains 14 residues. The CDR3 sequence: CASSPGQGFYGYTF. CDR3 sequence (DNA): TGTGCCAGCAGTCCAGGACAGGGCTTCTATGGCTACACCTTC.

This clone occurred a few times. The DNA of the CDR3 is TGTGCCAGCAGCTTAGCGGGAAGCTCCTACAATGAGCAGTTCTTC. Protein product: CASSLAGSSYNEQFF. The genes are TRBV11-2 and TRBJ2-1; D perhaps matches TRBD2 (5 bases). Trimming took 1 base from V and 0 from J, leaving 7 bases between them. The CDR3 is 15 residues long. Per the germline V gene, CDR1 is SGHAT and CDR2 is FQNNGV. The whole variable domain, filled in from reference TRBV11-2 and TRBJ2-1, reads EAGVAQSPRYKIIEKRQSVAFWCNPISGHATLYWYQQILGQGPKLLIQFQNNGVVDDSQLPKDRFSAERLKGVDSTLKIQPAKLEDSAVYLCASSLAGSSYNEQFFGPGTRLTVL.

The chain recombines TRBV2 with TRBJ2-4; 7 bases are shared with TRBD1. The germline CDR1 and CDR2 sequences are SNHLY and FYNNEI. CDR3 size: 17 residues. V trimming: 2 bases; J trimming: 6 bases; junction bases outside the gene matches: 13. In nucleotides, the CDR3 is TGTGCCAGCAGTGAATCCCCTTTGGACAGGACGAGAAACATTCAGTACTTC. This encodes CASSESPLDRTRNIQYF.

The chain has TRBV27 and TRBJ1-2; D unclear. This CDR3 comprises 14 residues. With 11 bases removed from V and 0 bases from J, the gap between germline ends came to 16 bases. Germline V gene lookup returns CDR1 MNHEY and CDR2 SMNVEV (reference sequence). CDR3 in amino acids: CAVAPGKANYGYTF. DNA for the CDR3: TGTGCCGTAGCCCCCGGGAAAGCTAACTATGGCTACACCTTC.

The chain joins TRBV7-9 to TRBJ2-1, with D possibly being TRBD1 (6 bases). The CDR3 runs 18 residues. Trimming pared 4 bases from V and 0 bases from J, leaving 19 bases between. Germline CDR1 is SEHNR and CDR2 is FQNEAQ (reference sequence). The CDR3 coding sequence is TGTGCCAGCAGCTCGCCCCGGGACAACATACGCTCCTACAATGAGCAGTTCTTC. Protein sequence: CASSSPRDNIRSYNEQFF.

This chain uses TRBV6-4 with TRBJ2-3; no reliable D call. The CDR3 runs 17 residues. The germline CDR1 and CDR2 sequences are MRHNA and SNTAGT. Between the trimmed V and J ends, which lost 7 bases and 4 bases, there was a span of 24 bases. The CDR3 spells CASNPTPPRVAPDTQYF. DNA for the CDR3: TGTGCCAGCAACCCCACCCCACCCCGGGTAGCTCCAGATACGCAGTATTTT.

J is TRBJ2-1 and V is TRBV5-4, with D perhaps matching TRBD1 (6 bases). The CDR3 length is 13 residues. Trimming cost V 3 bases and J 7 bases, with 11 bases left between them. Per germline, CDR1 SGHNT and CDR2 YYREEE (reference sequence). The CDR3 is CASSSNRENEQFF. In DNA form, the CDR3 reads TGTGCCAGCAGCTCGAACAGGGAAAATGAGCAGTTCTTC. The variable domain in full, completed from reference TRBV5-4 and TRBJ2-1, reads ETGVTQSPTHLIKTRGQQVTLRCSSQSGHNTVSWYQQALGQGPQFIFQYYREEENGRGNFPPRFSGLQFPNYSSELNVNALELDDSALYLCASSSNRENEQFFGPGTRLTVL.

V gene TRBV5-1 combines with J gene TRBJ1-4; no clear D gene. Looked up from germline, CDR1 is SGHRS and CDR2 is YFSETQ. The CDR3 has 16 residues. Trimming took off 0 bases at V and 7 bases at J, with 16 bases between the two ends. CDR3 bases: TGCGCCAGCAGCTTGGGGATGGGGAGTGCCGGTGAAAAACTGTTTTTT. It encodes CASSLGMGSAGEKLFF.

This chain links TRBV6-1 with TRBJ1-1; D not certain. The CDR3 spans 15 residues. Germline V gene lookup returns CDR1 MNHNS and CDR2 SASEGT. Trimming took off 4 bases at V and 0 bases at J, with 12 bases between the two ends. The DNA for the CDR3 is TGTGCCAGCAGTGGGGTATTCGCCCTGAACACTGAAGCTTTCTTT. Translation gives CASSGVFALNTEAFF.

This chain uses TRBV28 with TRBJ1-2; 10 bases line up with TRBD1. CDR3 size: 15 residues. With V trimmed by 4 bases and J by 7 bases, 9 bases remained unmatched. In germline, CDR1 is MDHEN, CDR2 SYDVKM. The CDR3 spells CASSSGTGVVRGYTF. The CDR3, as DNA: TGTGCCAGCAGTTCAGGGACAGGGGTGGTTCGTGGCTACACCTTC.

The chain recombines TRBV6-1 with TRBJ1-1; D call uncertain. Trimming took 1 base from V and 5 from J, leaving 8 bases between them. The CDR3 is 13 residues long. The germline gives CDR1 MNHNS, CDR2 SASEGT. CDR3 residues: CASSEDLETEAFF. In DNA, the CDR3 is TGTGCCAGCAGTGAAGATCTCGAAACTGAAGCTTTCTTT.

This clone was detected once. This chain connects TRBV28 to TRBJ2-3; TRBD2 matches 9 bases. The CDR3 spans 15 residues. Germline CDR1 MDHEN, CDR2 SYDVKM. The J segment lost 6 bases and the V segment lost 4 bases, leaving 8 bases of the junction unmatched. This CDR3 is CASSSIGLASDTQYF. The DNA for the CDR3 is TGTGCCAGCAGTTCCATCGGACTAGCGTCGGATACGCAGTATTTT.

This clone was recorded only once. The chain recombines TRBV7-8 with TRBJ1-1, with D maybe TRBD1 (5 bases). The CDR3 totals 13 residues. V lost 5 bases to trimming and J lost 4 bases, with 11 bases between them. Germline values: CDR1 SGHVS, CDR2 FQNEAQ. CDR3 protein: CASSVGAPTEAFF. The CDR3 nucleotides read TGTGCCAGCAGCGTCGGGGCCCCCACTGAAGCTTTCTTT.

The chain has TRBV27 and TRBJ2-7; 10 bases line up with TRBD2. The V and J ends lost 6 bases and 5 bases, in that order; junction bases with no gene match: 13. From germline, CDR1 is MNHEY and CDR2 SMNVEV (reference sequence). The CDR3 is 16 amino acids. The CDR3 protein is CASRPLAGVKRDEQYF. The CDR3, as DNA: TGTGCCAGCAGGCCCCTAGCGGGAGTGAAAAGAGACGAGCAGTACTTC.

The V and J genes are TRBV4-1 and TRBJ2-7, with D uncertain. Trimming pared 0 bases from V and 2 bases from J, leaving 14 bases between. Germline CDR1 is MGHRA and CDR2 is YSYEKL. CDR3 length: 16 residues. The CDR3 loop reads CASSQDRKDDPYEQYV. The CDR3 DNA is TGCGCCAGCAGCCAAGATAGAAAGGACGACCCCTACGAGCAGTACGTC.

The chain employs TRBV7-2 and TRBJ2-3, with D perhaps matching TRBD1 or TRBD2 (5 bases each). This CDR3 is built from 13 residues. Germline loops: CDR1 SGHTA, CDR2 FQGNSA. Trimming took off 6 bases at V and 12 bases at J, with 19 bases between the two ends. CDR3 DNA: TGTGCCAGCAGGGGGACGGGGAATTCGCTCCAGTATTTT. Translation gives CASRGTGNSLQYF.

This rearrangement joins TRBV11-3 to TRBJ2-3; the match to TRBD2 covers 10 bases. Germline V CDR1 and CDR2: SGHNT, YENEEA. The junction had 10 bases not matched to a gene; V was cut back by 3 bases and J by 4 bases. The CDR3 is 17 amino acids. The CDR3, as DNA: TGTGCCAGCAGCTTGGGTACCAGCGGGGGGGAGTCAGATACGCAGTATTTT. It specifies CASSLGTSGGESDTQYF.

This clone was seen only a few times. Here the CDR3 DNA reads TGCAGTACACCCGGAAGGACTGAAGCTTTCTTT. Translation gives CSTPGRTEAFF. The chain couples TRBV20-1 to TRBJ1-1; no definite D call. The CDR3 is 11 residues long. V was cut by 8 bases and J by 5 bases, with 12 bases left in between. Germline CDR1 and CDR2: DFQATT and SNEGSKA (reference sequence).

The chain links TRBV5-8 to TRBJ1-2; 9 positions agree with TRBD1. The trim removed 4 bases at V and 6 bases at J, leaving 7 bases unmatched. Germline CDR1 and CDR2: SGHTS and YDEGEE. CDR3 length equals 14 residues. The CDR3 is CASSRDREGDGYTF. CDR3 in DNA: TGTGCCAGCAGCAGGGACAGGGAAGGGGATGGCTACACCTTC.

This sequence joins TRBV15 and TRBJ1-5; D gene ambiguous. The CDR3 extends over 12 amino acids. Trimming took 6 bases from V and 4 from J, leaving 7 bases between them. The germline V gene has CDR1 LNHNV and CDR2 YYDKDF (reference sequence). The CDR3 spells CATRRGNQPQHF. CDR3 sequence (DNA): TGTGCCACCAGACGGGGAAATCAGCCCCAGCATTTT.

The J gene is TRBJ2-3, the V gene TRBV7-3; D is tentatively TRBD1 or TRBD2 (5 bases each). Trimming removed 0 bases from V and 2 bases from J, with 15 bases in between. CDR3 length: 17 amino acids. The germline gives CDR1 SGHTA, CDR2 FQGTGA. The CDR3: CASSLTGVGYTTDTQYF. DNA of the CDR3: TGTGCCAGCAGCTTAACGGGGGTGGGCTATACCACAGATACGCAGTATTTT.